In its sample, the clone carrying this T cell receptor beta chain was seen a few times. The source of the sample is a study of T and B cells in COVID-19 patients. Background on the study: The recovered patients had mostly mild to moderate COVID-19 with outpatient management.

The CDR3 consists of 16 residues. The germline V gene encodes CDR1 SEHNR and CDR2 FQNEAQ (reference sequence). Trimming took 5 bases from V and 5 from J; bases not matched to a gene: 7. Multiplex PCR with BIOMED2 TRB-A/B primer pools amplified TRB rearrangements. Each CDR3 protein is one row after TCRdb ran MiXCR on the multiplex PCR reads. The table includes roughly 21,000 distinct CDR3 sequences, 30% detected once. Each TRB amplification used roughly 250-550 ng of genomic DNA from blood. Sequences were obtained from blood. The chain carries TRBV7-9 and TRBJ2-5; 14 positions agree with TRBD2. The receptor was derived from a human donor who had recovered from COVID-19. The CDR3 is CASSPRTSGGRETQYF. CDR3 bases: TGTGCCAGCAGCCCTAGGACTAGCGGGGGGCGGGAGACCCAGTACTTC.